Below, 15 T cell receptor beta chains from the same sample are listed, as sequenced in a study of molecular identifiers for immune sequencing clone quantification (dated by TCRdb to between 2018 and 2020). The protocol used for the library was PCR. Sequenced using an Illumina HiSeq 4000. The raw public data were reprocessed by TCRdb itself: fastp quality trimming at Q25, MiXCR clonotype calling, in-frame beta chains only. Identical CDR3 protein sequences are pooled into one entry, listed with their most common genes and DNA. Across this sample there are tens of thousands of distinct CDR3 sequences, with 19% seen only once. Roughly 0.8% of the sample lies in the top ten. Sequencing used naive CD8+ T cells from blood, with Jurkat cell RNA spiked in. Reading the label with the study, this specimen's cell subset or site is: FACS-sorted CD8+CD4-CCR7+CD45RA+ naive T cells. These receptors all stem from a human donor in good health. Some libraries in this study had Jurkat cell RNA spiked in.

This sequence joins TRBV9 and TRBJ1-1; D remains ambiguous. The CDR3 runs to 13 residues. The V end lost 3 bases, the J end lost 4 bases, and 10 bases lay between the germline ends. Germline CDR1 reads SGDLS; CDR2 reads YYNGEE. CDR3: CASSGTERTEAFF. The CDR3 DNA reads as TGTGCCAGCAGCGGGACCGAACGCACTGAAGCTTTCTTT. The full variable domain, its missing parts supplied by reference TRBV9 and TRBJ1-1, is DSGVTQTPKHLITATGQRVTLRCSPRSGDLSVYWYQQSLDQGLQFLIQYYNGEERAKGNILERFSAQQFPDLHSELNLSSLELGDSALYFCASSGTERTEAFFGQGTRLTVV.

The table lists this clonotype with many counts. The V gene is TRBV24-1, the J gene TRBJ1-5, with TRBD1 identical over 8 bases. V lost 3 bases to trimming and J lost 2 bases; unmatched junction nucleotides: 11. Per germline, CDR1 KGHDR and CDR2 SFDVKD. This CDR3 contains 18 residues. CDR3 protein: CATSDHKDRGEGNQPQHF. The CDR3 bases are TGTGCCACCAGTGATCACAAAGACAGGGGAGAGGGCAATCAGCCCCAGCATTTT.

This clonotype was picked up many times. The chain joins TRBV20-1 to TRBJ1-3, with TRBD1 matching 8 bases. Per germline, CDR1 DFQATT and CDR2 SNEGSKA (reference sequence). The CDR3 is 15 residues long. The CDR3 loop is CSAVKGQVAGNTIYF. The CDR3 DNA follows: TGCAGCGCGGTAAAGGGACAGGTTGCAGGAAACACCATATATTTT.

This clonotype has at least ten counts. The chain joins TRBV6-5 to TRBJ1-1; 9 bases agree with TRBD1. The CDR3 has 15 residues. Germline V gives CDR1 MNHEY, CDR2 SVGAGI. J lost 6 bases, V lost 4 bases, and 9 bases had no gene match. The CDR3, as DNA: TGTGCCAGCAGTTTCGGGACAGGGTGGGGTTCTGAAGCTTTCTTT. The encoded protein is CASSFGTGWGSEAFF.

There are many counts of this clonotype. This sequence joins TRBV28 and TRBJ1-1, with D possibly matching TRBD1 (6 bases). CDR1 and CDR2 (germline): MDHEN, SYDVKM. Trimming took off 2 bases at V and 5 bases at J, with 18 bases between the two ends. The CDR3 has 16 residues. The CDR3 nucleotides are TGTGCCAGCAGTTTAGGGCTGGCCAGGGGCGAGACTGAAGCTTTCTTT. Amino acids: CASSLGLARGETEAFF.

The chain couples TRBV5-6 to TRBJ2-3, with a possible D match to TRBD2 (7 bases). Trimming cost V 5 bases and J 4 bases, with 17 bases left between them. This CDR3 region has 15 residues. Germline CDR1 reads SGHDT; CDR2 reads YYEEEE. The CDR3 region has the DNA TGTGCCAGCAGATGGAGGGGGGGCGGTCCAGATACGCAGTATTTT. It codes for CASRWRGGGPDTQYF. The full variable domain, with the rest looked up from reference TRBV5-6 and TRBJ2-3, is DAGVTQSPTHLIKTRGQQVTLRCSPKSGHDTVSWYQQALGQGPQFIFQYYEEEERQRGNFPDRFSGHQFPNYSSELNVNALLLGDSALYLCASRWRGGGPDTQYFGPGTRLTVL.

The sample holds many counts of this clonotype. The chain combines TRBV14 with TRBJ1-1; D might be TRBD1 (5 bases). Looked up from germline, CDR1 is SGHDN and CDR2 is FVKESK. Trimming removed 6 bases at V and 7 bases at J, with 24 bases between. The CDR3 is made up of 16 amino acids. The CDR3 DNA sequence: TGTGCCAGCAGAGGGACTGAAACCGGGGCCCGAAATGAAGCTTTCTTT. This sequence encodes CASRGTETGARNEAFF.

This clonotype has ten or more counts. The J gene is TRBJ1-1, the V gene TRBV2, with D perhaps matching TRBD1 (6 bases). This CDR3 is built from 14 residues. V was pared by 3 bases and J by 0 bases, with 8 bases between. Germline V gives CDR1 SNHLY, CDR2 FYNNEI. The CDR3 sequence: CASSDRGMNTEAFF. CDR3 nucleotides: TGTGCCAGCAGTGACAGGGGCATGAACACTGAAGCTTTCTTT.

Worth noting for this clonotype: Possible read error: a much larger clone is one base away. The chain combines TRBV7-9 with TRBJ1-1, with unresolved D. CDR1 and CDR2 from the germline V gene are SEHNR and FQNEAQ (reference sequence). The CDR3 spans 14 residues. Trimming pared 9 bases from V and 1 base from J, leaving 15 bases between. The DNA of the CDR3 is TGTGCCAGTACCCGTGATGGTCCGAACACTGAAGCTTTCTTT. Its translation: CASTRDGPNTEAFF.

This clonotype showed up just once. This chain uses TRBV6-5 with TRBJ2-7; the D is unclear. CDR3 length: 15 amino acids. The germline V gene encodes CDR1 MNHEY and CDR2 SVGAGI. Trimming took off 0 bases at V and 0 bases at J, with 9 bases between the two ends. CDR3 in amino acids: CASSYSSHGSYEQYF. CDR3 DNA sequence: TGTGCCAGCAGTTACTCCTCCCACGGCTCCTACGAGCAGTACTTC.

As to this clonotype: This may be a read error: a much more frequent sequence differs by one nucleotide. V gene TRBV4-1 combines with J gene TRBJ2-7; TRBD1 matches at 8 bases. The germline CDR1 and CDR2 sequences are MGHRA and YSYEKL. This CDR3 spans 14 amino acids. In nucleotides, the CDR3 is TGCGCCCGCAGCCAAGAGGACAGGGACTACGAGCAGTACTTC. Its translation is CARSQEDRDYEQYF.

There are many counts of this clonotype. This chain joins TRBV12-3 or TRBV12-4 and TRBJ1-5; D is perhaps TRBD1 (5 bases). Trimming shortened V by 5 bases and J by 3 bases, and 14 bases separated the two germline ends. The CDR3 is 15 residues long. CDR3 region: CASSTASGLNQPQHF. Here the CDR3 DNA reads TGTGCCAGCAGTACGGCATCAGGGCTCAATCAGCCCCAGCATTTT.

This clonotype was detected ten times or more. This chain connects TRBV6-5 to TRBJ2-7; perhaps TRBD1 as D (6 bases). The CDR3 loop spans 11 amino acids. Germline CDR1 and CDR2: MNHEY and SVGAGI. V shed 6 bases and J shed 4 bases, with 7 bases lying between them. Written as DNA, the CDR3 is TGTGCCAGCAGGACAGGATACGAGCAGTACTTC. Its translation is CASRTGYEQYF.

As concerns this clonotype: A much larger clone sits a single nucleotide away, making a read error possible. J is TRBJ2-2 and V is TRBV15; unclear D gene. CDR1 is LNHNV, CDR2 YYDKDF, per germline (reference sequence). This CDR3 is built from 12 residues. CDR3 protein: CATCRPSGELFF. CDR3 DNA: TGTGCCACCTGCAGACCCTCGGGGGAGCTGTTTTTT.

In this sample, this clonotype turned up many times. The rearrangement links TRBV20-1 to TRBJ1-6; 9 positions agree with TRBD1. The CDR3 has 16 residues. Germline values: CDR1 DFQATT, CDR2 SNEGSKA (reference sequence). Losses at the gene ends were 0 bases for V and 6 bases for J; bases not matched to a gene: 6. The CDR3 DNA follows: TGCAGTGCTAGAGATTTCGGGACAGGGATTAATTCACCCCTCCACTTT. Its protein product is CSARDFGTGINSPLHF.